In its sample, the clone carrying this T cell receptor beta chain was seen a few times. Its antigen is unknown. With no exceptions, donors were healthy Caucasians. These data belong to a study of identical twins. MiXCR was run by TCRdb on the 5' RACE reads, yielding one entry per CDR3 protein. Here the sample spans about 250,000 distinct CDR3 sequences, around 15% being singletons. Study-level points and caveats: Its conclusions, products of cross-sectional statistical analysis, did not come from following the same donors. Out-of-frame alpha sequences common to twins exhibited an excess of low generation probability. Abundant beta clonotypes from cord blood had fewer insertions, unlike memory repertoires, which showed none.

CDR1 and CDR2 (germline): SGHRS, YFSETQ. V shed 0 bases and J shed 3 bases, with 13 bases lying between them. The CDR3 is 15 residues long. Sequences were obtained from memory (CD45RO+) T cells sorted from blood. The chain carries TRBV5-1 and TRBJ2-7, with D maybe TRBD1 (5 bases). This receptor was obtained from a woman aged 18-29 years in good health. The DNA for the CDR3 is TGCGCCAGCAGCTTGGACCAGGGCTTTGGCTACGAGCAGTACTTC. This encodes CASSLDQGFGYEQYF.